Listed below are T cell receptor beta chains from one sample, sequenced in a study of graft-versus-host responses after intestinal transplantation. This table comes from immunoSEQ multiplex PCR, and its TCRdb copy is limited to in-frame clones, with some not included. There are 130,000 or so clones in the sample; just over 90% occur only once, and over 0.15% lies in the top ten. These receptors' targets are unknown. The specimen was unstimulated CD4+ T cells sorted from spleen or lymph node cells, collected before intestinal transplant. These receptors came from a human donor who received an intestinal transplant. CDR3s include the opening cysteine and the closing phenylalanine or tryptophan. D genes are given only for firm matches. Not all rows give a size; the values are once, few, many and, for expanded clones, a class.

>13|TRBV5-6|TRBJ2-7|once|-
TGTGCCAGCAGCTCGGAGTTCTCCTACGAGCAGTACTTC
CASSSEFSYEQYF
>16|TRBV5-1|TRBJ2-5|once|-
TGCGCCAGCAGGGCTGGGGCGCGGGACAGCCAAGAGACCCAGTACTTC
CASRAGARDSQETQYF
>11|TRBV2|TRBJ2-5|-|-
TGTGCCAGCAGGGCCCAGGAGACCCAGTACTTC
CASRAQETQYF
>14|TRBV6-1|TRBJ2-5|-|TRBD2
TGTGCCAGCTCCCTGGGACTAGCGGAAGAGACCCAGTACTTC
CASSLGLAEETQYF
>13|TRBV5-6|TRBJ1-5|-|-
TGTGCCAGCAGCCCCGGGCCCAATCAGCCCCAGCATTTT
CASSPGPNQPQHF
>15|TRBV29-1|TRBJ2-3|-|TRBD2
TGCAGCGAACGGACTAGCGGGGGGCCCACAGATACGCAGTATTTT
CSERTSGGPTDTQYF
>15|TRBV25-1|TRBJ2-1|once|-
TGTGCCAGCAGTGAATATAAGACCGGTAGGGATGAGCAGTTCTTC
CASSEYKTGRDEQFF
>14|TRBV7-8|TRBJ2-7|-|TRBD2
TGTGCCAGCAGCCTAGCGGGTCTCTCCTACGAGCAGTACTTC
CASSLAGLSYEQYF
>14|TRBV27|TRBJ1-2|-|-
TGTGCCAGCAGGAGGGAGGGGCGGGTAGGGGGCTACACCTTC
CASRREGRVGGYTF
>11|TRBV20-1|TRBJ1-2|-|TRBD1
TGCAGTGCTCCGGACAGGTTTGGCTACACCTTC
CSAPDRFGYTF
>13|TRBV2|TRBJ1-5|-|TRBD1
TGTGCCAGCAGGATACAGGGGGCAAAACCCCAGCATTTT
CASRIQGAKPQHF
>12|TRBV4-1|TRBJ2-1|-|-
TGCGCCAGCAGCCAGGCGGTGGATGAGCAGTTCTTC
CASSQAVDEQFF
>13|TRBV2|TRBJ1-5|-|TRBD1
TGTGCCAGCAGTATGCCAGGGGGTCAGCCCCAGCATTTT
CASSMPGGQPQHF
>13|TRBV30|TRBJ2-1|-|TRBD1
TGTGCCTGCAGCTCGACAGGGAATAATGAGCAGTTCTTC
CACSSTGNNEQFF
>15|TRBV5-1|TRBJ2-3|-|TRBD2
TGCGCCAGCAGCTTGAGTACTAGCGGAACAGATACGCAGTATTTT
CASSLSTSGTDTQYF
>15|TRBV9|TRBJ1-3|-|TRBD1
TGTGCCAGCAGCTTTGGACAGGCCACTGGAAACACCATATATTTT
CASSFGQATGNTIYF
>14|TRBV6-5|TRBJ1-5|-|-
TGTGCCAGCAGCTCCACATACAGCAATCAGCCCCAGCATTTT
CASSSTYSNQPQHF
>14|TRBV19|TRBJ2-1|-|-
TGTGCCAGTACCCGGACGGGGACGGTCCATGAGCAGTTCTTC
CASTRTGTVHEQFF
>12|TRBV18|TRBJ1-2|-|-
TGTGCCAGCTCACCAGGGGACTATGGCTACACCTTC
CASSPGDYGYTF
>15|TRBV6-6|TRBJ2-2|-|-
TGTGCCAGCAGTCCGGGACCTAGGGGGGCCGGGGAGCTGTTTTTT
CASSPGPRGAGELFF
>13|TRBV5-1|TRBJ1-2|-|TRBD1
TGCGCCAGCAGCTTGGACAGGGGAAATGGCTACACCTTC
CASSLDRGNGYTF
>14|TRBV7-8|TRBJ2-2|-|-
TGTGCCAGCAGCCGGAAACAGGAAAACGGGGAGCTGTTTTTT
CASSRKQENGELFF
>16|TRBV7-9|TRBJ2-1|-|-
TGTGCCAGCAGTTTCTCATACCCGAGCTCCTACAATGAGCAGTTCTTC
CASSFSYPSSYNEQFF
>13|TRBV6-5|TRBJ2-2|-|-
TGTGCCAGCAGCGCCATGGTTGCCGGGGAGCTGTTTTTT
CASSAMVAGELFF
>14|TRBV2|TRBJ1-4|-|-
TGTGCCAGCCGAGACAGTAATACGAATGAAAAACTGTTTTTT
CASRDSNTNEKLFF
>15|TRBV4-1|TRBJ2-7|-|-
TGCGCCAGCAGCCAAGAAGTCAGGGGATCCTACGAGCAGTACTTC
CASSQEVRGSYEQYF
>14|TRBV9|TRBJ2-7|-|-
TGTGCCAGCAGCGTAGATGCCCCATCCTACGAGCAGTACTTC
CASSVDAPSYEQYF
>13|TRBV4-1|TRBJ1-1|-|-
TGCGCCAGCGCAAGACAATCCAACACTGAAGCTTTCTTT
CASARQSNTEAFF
>18|TRBV7-2|TRBJ2-3|-|TRBD2
TGTGCCAGCAGCTTCCGGACTAGCGGGGGCTGGGTCGCTAATACGCAGTATTTT
CASSFRTSGGWVANTQYF
>12|TRBV29-1|TRBJ1-1|-|-
TGCAGCGTTGTACAGGGATACACTGAAGCTTTCTTT
CSVVQGYTEAFF
>15|TRBV6-1|TRBJ2-7|-|TRBD1
TGTGCCAGCAGTAGAGGGACAGAAAGAGTGTCCGAGCAGTACTTC
CASSRGTERVSEQYF
>12|TRBV5-1|TRBJ2-3|-|-
TGCGCCGAACATAGGGACACAGATACGCAGTATTTT
CAEHRDTDTQYF
>15|TRBV27|TRBJ1-2|-|TRBD1
TGTGCCAGCAGTTTATCGGGGACAGGGATCTATGGCTACACCTTC
CASSLSGTGIYGYTF
>15|TRBV5-1|TRBJ1-4|-|-
TGCGCCAGCAGCCCCCGGGTAGGGACTAATGAAAAACTGTTTTTT
CASSPRVGTNEKLFF
>15|TRBV4-1|TRBJ2-1|-|TRBD2
TGCGCCAGCAGCCGAACTAGCGGGGGTTACAATGAGCAGTTCTTC
CASSRTSGGYNEQFF
>15|TRBV4-2|TRBJ2-2|-|TRBD2
TGTGCCAGCAGCGAACCCGGGACTAGCCTCGGGGAGCTGTTTTTT
CASSEPGTSLGELFF
>15|TRBV19|TRBJ1-2|-|-
TGTGCCAGTATGCCCGGGACAACGATTAACTATGGCTACACCTTC
CASMPGTTINYGYTF
>16|TRBV5-1|TRBJ2-7|-|TRBD2
TGCGCCAGCAGCTCCACCGGGACTAGCGGGGGCTACGAGCAGTACTTC
CASSSTGTSGGYEQYF
>13|TRBV19|TRBJ1-5|-|-
TGTGCCAGTAGTAACGGGTGGGAACAGCCCCAGCATTTT
CASSNGWEQPQHF
>14|TRBV18|TRBJ2-2|-|-
TGTGCCAGCTCCGTCGACAGGAACACCGGGGAGCTGTTTTTT
CASSVDRNTGELFF
>16|TRBV23-1|TRBJ1-5|-|-
TGCGCCCGGGTAATTAAGTGGCGAAGAATAGATCAGCCCCAGCATTTT
CARVIKWRRIDQPQHF
>17|TRBV4-1|TRBJ1-3|-|-
TGCGCCAGCAGCCAAGATCAGAGGGGGTCTGGTGGAAACACCATATATTTT
CASSQDQRGSGGNTIYF
>13|TRBV7-3|TRBJ2-7|-|TRBD2
TGTGCCAGCAGCACTGGGGGGGATAGAGAGCAGTACTTC
CASSTGGDREQYF
>13|TRBV5-4|TRBJ2-2|-|-
TGTGCCAGCATTGAAGGAGCAACCGGGGAGCTGTTTTTT
CASIEGATGELFF
>14|TRBV10-3|TRBJ2-3|-|-
TGTGCCATCAGTGAGTCACCTAGCCTAGATACGCAGTATTTT
CAISESPSLDTQYF
>12|TRBV7-9|TRBJ2-1|-|-
TGTGCCAGCAGCTTAGGAGGCCATGAGCAGTTCTTC
CASSLGGHEQFF
>15|TRBV9|TRBJ2-3|-|-
TGTGCCAGCAGCGTATGGACTGGGCCCCCAGATACGCAGTATTTT
CASSVWTGPPDTQYF
>14|TRBV12-5|TRBJ1-4|-|-
TGTGCTAGTGGTCCCTCCCGGACAGAAGAAAAACTGTTTTTT
CASGPSRTEEKLFF
>16|TRBV4-2|TRBJ1-1|-|-
TGTGCCAGCAGCCAAGCGGGGGGGCTCACGAACACTGAAGCTTTCTTT
CASSQAGGLTNTEAFF